This passage covers 20 T cell receptor beta chains from one sample sequenced in a study of cytomegalovirus exposure and HLA in healthy donors. Assay used: immunoSEQ multiplex PCR; TCRdb lists only in-frame clones, some missing. This table has about 160,000 clones, about 96% appearing once. Material for sequencing was PBMCs. These receptors originate from a woman younger than 35 in good health and CMV-seronegative.

The rearrangement links TRBV6-5 to TRBJ1-2; TRBD1 matches at 9 bases. Looked up from germline, CDR1 is MNHEY and CDR2 is SVGAGI. The J segment lost 5 bases and the V segment lost 6 bases, leaving 10 bases of the junction unmatched. CDR3 size: 15 residues. CDR3 DNA: TGTGCCAGCAGACCTAGGGGACAGGGAAATTATGGCTACACCTTC. Translation: CASRPRGQGNYGYTF.

CDR3 amino acids: CASSLTGYYGYTF. Here the CDR3 DNA reads TGTGCCAGCAGTTTAACAGGGTACTATGGCTACACCTTC. The V gene is TRBV6-5, the J gene TRBJ1-2, with a tentative D call TRBD1 (6 bases). The ends were cut back, 4 bases at V and 3 bases at J, with 9 bases in the middle. The CDR3 totals 13 residues. Germline loops: CDR1 MNHEY, CDR2 SVGAGI.

The gene calls are TRBV15 and TRBJ2-1; TRBD2 is a possible D gene (5 bases). CDR3 length equals 15 residues. From germline, CDR1 is LNHNV and CDR2 YYDKDF (reference sequence). V was trimmed by 3 bases and J by 2 bases, leaving 11 bases between them. CDR3 bases: TGTGCCACCAGCAGCTCACTAGGTACCTACAATGAGCAGTTCTTC. Residues: CATSSSLGTYNEQFF.

The rearrangement links TRBV2 to TRBJ2-3, with D possibly being TRBD2 (6 bases). Germline values: CDR1 SNHLY, CDR2 FYNNEI. The CDR3 is made up of 14 amino acids. Trimming shortened V by 1 base and J by 6 bases, and 11 bases separated the two germline ends. In DNA, the CDR3 is TGTGCCAGCAGTGAAGGGGGCGCGGGGGATACGCAGTATTTT. The encoded protein is CASSEGGAGDTQYF.

This chain connects TRBV20-1 to TRBJ2-7; D gene unclear. The CDR3 extends over 11 amino acids. V was cut by 6 bases and J by 6 bases, with 12 bases left in between. The germline V gene encodes CDR1 DFQATT and CDR2 SNEGSKA (reference sequence). The CDR3 nucleotides read TGCAGTGCCCGTAGCTTGGGCGAGCAGTACTTC. This encodes CSARSLGEQYF.

As to this clone: The sample holds other DNA sequences that translate to the same CDR3. V is TRBV7-2 and J is TRBJ1-2, with D perhaps matching TRBD1 (5 bases). Germline CDR1 and CDR2: SGHTA and FQGNSA. V lost 4 bases, J lost 5 bases, and 11 bases lay in between. The CDR3 runs 13 residues. This chain's CDR3 is CASSSGHLYGYTF. The CDR3 DNA reads TGTGCCAGCAGCTCAGGACACCTTTATGGCTACACCTTC. Filled out from reference TRBV7-2 and TRBJ1-2, the complete variable domain reads GAGVSQSPSNKVTEKGKDVELRCDPISGHTALYWYRQSLGQGLEFLIYFQGNSAPDKSGLPSDRFSAERTGGSVSTLTIQRTQQEDSAVYLCASSSGHLYGYTFGSGTRLTVV.

V usage is TRBV10-1 and J usage is TRBJ1-5; the match to TRBD1 covers 10 bases. Trimming at V came to 8 bases and at J to 1 base, leaving 2 bases not matched to a gene. Germline-derived CDR1 and CDR2 are WNHNN and SYGVQD (reference sequence). This CDR3 contains 14 residues. The CDR3 nucleotides read TGCGCCAGCGGGGACAGGGGAAGCAATCAGCCCCAGCATTTT. Translated, it gives CASGDRGSNQPQHF.

The V and J genes are TRBV19 and TRBJ2-3, with D perhaps matching TRBD1 (6 bases). Trimming took 5 bases from V and 10 from J, leaving 13 bases between them. This CDR3 is 12 amino acids long. The germline CDR1 and CDR2 sequences are LNHDA and SQIVND (reference sequence). The CDR3 DNA is TGTGCCAGTAGTCCGGGGACATGGTCGCAGTATTTT. Its translation: CASSPGTWSQYF.

V is TRBV7-2 and J is TRBJ2-7; 7 bases match TRBD1. The V and J ends lost 7 bases and 5 bases, in that order; junction bases with no gene match: 11. The V gene's germline CDR1 is SGHTA and CDR2 FQGNSA. The CDR3 consists of 14 residues. The chain's CDR3 is CASTLRDRAHEQYF. CDR3 DNA: TGTGCCAGCACCCTGCGCGACAGGGCCCACGAGCAGTACTTC. Full variable domain (outside the CDR3, taken from reference TRBV7-2 and TRBJ2-7): GAGVSQSPSNKVTEKGKDVELRCDPISGHTALYWYRQSLGQGLEFLIYFQGNSAPDKSGLPSDRFSAERTGGSVSTLTIQRTQQEDSAVYLCASTLRDRAHEQYFGPGTRLTVT.

The chain links TRBV7-2 to TRBJ2-5; 9 nucleotides line up with TRBD1. The CDR3 contains 16 residues. The V gene's germline CDR1 is SGHTA and CDR2 FQGNSA. After removal of 5 bases from V and 5 bases from J, the junction contained 12 bases not matched to a gene. DNA of the CDR3: TGTGCCAGCAGCCCCCGGGCACAGGGGGCAAGGGAGACCCAGTACTTC. It is translated as CASSPRAQGARETQYF.

The rearrangement links TRBV4-1 to TRBJ1-5; TRBD1 might be the D (5 bases). With 1 base removed from V and 6 bases from J, the gap between germline ends came to 10 bases. The CDR3 loop spans 14 amino acids. CDR1 is MGHRA and CDR2 is YSYEKL in the germline V gene. The CDR3 coding sequence is TGCGCCAGCAGCCAAGGGGGGGTGGCTCAGCCCCAGCATTTT. It yields the protein CASSQGGVAQPQHF.

This chain uses TRBV5-8 with TRBJ2-7; tentative D call: TRBD2 (6 bases). Germline V gives CDR1 SGHTS, CDR2 YDEGEE. This CDR3 has 19 amino acids. Deletions cut 3 bases from V and 5 bases from J, with 30 bases between. CDR3 residues: CASSYTIRGGGTPPHEQYF. The CDR3 coding sequence is TGTGCCAGCAGCTACACGATAAGGGGCGGTGGGACTCCTCCCCACGAGCAGTACTTC.

The V gene is TRBV11-2, the J gene TRBJ2-5, with TRBD2 matching over 9 bases. The germline V gene has CDR1 SGHAT and CDR2 FQNNGV. CDR3 length: 14 residues. The junction had 12 bases not matched to a gene; V was cut back by 8 bases and J by 8 bases. CDR3 in amino acids: CASGPASGIGTQYF. CDR3 DNA: TGTGCCAGCGGACCCGCTAGCGGGATCGGTACCCAGTACTTC.

The rearrangement uses TRBV9 and TRBJ2-7; TRBD2 matches 9 bases. The J segment lost 4 bases and the V segment lost 0 bases, leaving 2 bases of the junction unmatched. Germline V gene data show CDR1 as SGDLS and CDR2 as YYNGEE. The CDR3 extends over 14 amino acids. CDR3 in DNA: TGTGCCAGCAGCGTAGCGACTAGCGGTTACGAGCAGTACTTC. Encoded protein: CASSVATSGYEQYF.

The CDR3 coding sequence is TGTGCCAGCAGCCCCCGGACAGGGGGGAAAGGCGGGGAGCTGTTTTTT. It translates to CASSPRTGGKGGELFF. The chain carries TRBV7-9 and TRBJ2-2, with 10 bases matching TRBD1. Per the germline V gene, CDR1 is SEHNR and CDR2 is FQNEAQ (reference sequence). This CDR3 has 16 amino acids. V gave up 5 bases and J gave up 7 bases; unmatched junction bases: 10.

Here the CDR3 reads CASSSWTTSAPRQFF. CDR3 DNA: TGCGCCAGCAGCTCATGGACTACTAGCGCCCCCCGGCAGTTCTTC. The V call is TRBV5-1, the J call TRBJ2-1; 7 positions match TRBD2. V was clipped by 3 bases and J by 12 bases; unmatched bases: 15. Germline V gene lookup returns CDR1 SGHRS and CDR2 YFSETQ. This CDR3 has 15 amino acids.

The J gene is TRBJ2-5, the V gene TRBV7-9; tentative D call: TRBD2 (6 bases). The CDR3 length is 13 residues. The germline V gene has CDR1 SEHNR and CDR2 FQNEAQ (reference sequence). Trimming pared 5 bases from V and 7 bases from J, leaving 14 bases between. The CDR3 loop reads CASSPPTRGTQYF. Written as DNA, the CDR3 is TGTGCCAGCAGCCCTCCGACTAGGGGGACCCAGTACTTC.

The chain couples TRBV6-5 to TRBJ1-1; D is perhaps TRBD1 (6 bases). The V and J ends lost 7 bases and 2 bases respectively, with 17 bases between them. This CDR3 region has 15 residues. The V gene's germline CDR1 is MNHEY and CDR2 SVGAGI. The CDR3 DNA sequence: TGTGCCAGCACCCGCGTAGGGACACCTAACACTGAAGCTTTCTTT. Translation gives CASTRVGTPNTEAFF.

This clone was seen just once. Written as DNA, the CDR3 is TGCACCAGCAGCCATAGGGAAAGCGGGGGGGCCAATGAGCAGTTCTTC. It translates to CTSSHRESGGANEQFF. This chain uses TRBV1 with TRBJ2-1; the D call TRBD2 from the table was never checked on the DNA. TRBV1 is an annotated pseudogene. The CDR3 spans 16 residues.

The chain uses TRBV7-9 and TRBJ1-3; 7 bases are a match to TRBD1. CDR1 is SEHNR and CDR2 is FQNEAQ in the germline V gene (reference sequence). With 5 bases clipped from V and 0 bases from J, the junction kept 4 bases outside the gene matches. This CDR3 region has 15 residues. The CDR3 DNA sequence: TGTGCCAGCAGCCAGGGACAGAGCTCTGGAAACACCATATATTTT. Its protein product is CASSQGQSSGNTIYF.